The 8 T cell receptor beta chains given below trace back to one sample, sequenced in a study of T cell responses to AZD1222 COVID-19 vaccine. The repertoire was sequenced with immunoSEQ multiplex PCR; TCRdb's copy has only in-frame clones and lacks some. This repertoire shows under 150,000 clones, more than 85% found once; its top ten account for around 3.2%. The sequencing used peripheral blood, collected on day 0 of AZD1222 vaccination. Receptor source: an adult in good health.

The CDR3 loop reads CASSYTGAREKLFF. CDR3 DNA sequence: TGTGCCAGCAGTTATACAGGGGCGAGAGAAAAACTGTTTTTT. This chain joins TRBV28 and TRBJ1-4, with 7 bases identical to TRBD1. J was trimmed by 8 bases and V by 4 bases; bases with no gene match: 7. Per the germline V gene, CDR1 is MDHEN and CDR2 is SYDVKM. The CDR3 totals 14 residues.

The gene calls are TRBV7-2 and TRBJ2-7; 8 nucleotides match TRBD1. CDR3 size: 17 residues. Germline loops: CDR1 SGHTA, CDR2 FQGNSA. Trimming at V came to 1 base and at J to 0 bases, leaving 8 bases not matched to a gene. Here the CDR3 DNA reads TGTGCCAGCAGCTTAGGAGGGACAGGCACCATCTCCTACGAGCAGTACTTC. It translates to CASSLGGTGTISYEQYF. The full variable domain, in which reference TRBV7-2 and TRBJ2-7 provide the parts outside the CDR3, is GAGVSQSPSNKVTEKGKDVELRCDPISGHTALYWYRQSLGQGLEFLIYFQGNSAPDKSGLPSDRFSAERTGGSVSTLTIQRTQQEDSAVYLCASSLGGTGTISYEQYFGPGTRLTVT.

This sequence joins TRBV3-1 (or the pseudogene TRBV3-2) and TRBJ2-3, with 8 bases identical to TRBD2. The germline V gene encodes CDR1 LGHDT and CDR2 YNNKEL (reference sequence). This CDR3 region has 15 residues. V lost 4 bases to trimming and J lost 3 bases; unmatched junction nucleotides: 6. The CDR3 loop reads CASSLFAGGTDTQYF. Written as DNA, the CDR3 is TGTGCCAGCAGCCTCTTCGCGGGAGGTACAGATACGCAGTATTTT.

The gene calls are TRBV5-1 and TRBJ1-2; TRBD1 aligns across 7 bases. The ends lost 0 bases at V and 1 base at J; junction bases unmatched: 6. The CDR3 is made up of 16 amino acids. Germline loops: CDR1 SGHRS, CDR2 YFSETQ. DNA of the CDR3: TGCGCCAGCAGCTTGGTTCGGGACAGCCTTAACTATGGCTACACCTTC. Its translation: CASSLVRDSLNYGYTF.

J is TRBJ1-1 and V is TRBV9; a weak D match, TRBD1 (6 bases). Germline CDR1 reads SGDLS; CDR2 reads YYNGEE. This CDR3 has 15 residues. Deletions cut 4 bases from V and 1 base from J, with 14 bases between. The CDR3 loop is CASSTRQDPNTEAFF. The DNA for the CDR3 is TGTGCCAGCAGCACCCGACAGGACCCGAACACTGAAGCTTTCTTT.

The V and J genes are TRBV6-2 or TRBV6-3 and TRBJ1-1; D unresolved. Germline CDR1 MNHEY, CDR2 SVGEGT. This CDR3 is 13 amino acids long. The V end was cut by 2 bases, the J end by 10 bases, with 14 bases between. This chain's CDR3 is CASSYIEGQGAFF. The CDR3, as DNA: TGTGCCAGCAGTTACATCGAGGGCCAAGGAGCTTTCTTT.

The CDR3: CASSQGLGMGSNEQFF. CDR3 sequence (DNA): TGTGCCAGCAGCCAAGGGTTGGGGATGGGATCGAATGAGCAGTTCTTC. This chain uses TRBV4-2 with TRBJ2-1; the D is unclear. There are 16 residues in the CDR3. Germline V gene lookup returns CDR1 LGHNA and CDR2 YNFKEQ. Trimming stripped 1 base from V and 7 bases from J, with 17 bases between.

A few counts support this clone. This chain uses TRBV4-2 with TRBJ2-5; D is unresolved. CDR1 is LGHNA, CDR2 YNFKEQ, per germline. Trimming removed 1 base from V and 5 bases from J, with 11 bases in between. This CDR3 is 14 amino acids long. CDR3 residues: CASSQVGARETQYF. The CDR3 DNA is TGTGCCAGCAGCCAAGTAGGAGCGAGGGAGACCCAGTACTTC.